Below are 21 T cell receptor beta chains sequenced from a single sample in a study of blood T cells in healthy people across ages. Then a second PCR, running roughly 7 to 11 cycles, was carried out with a sample-barcoded 5' primer and a J-beta primer mix. One entry per CDR3 protein results from TCRdb running MiXCR on the 5' RACE reads. The table has 800,000 to 950,000 distinct CDR3 sequences, 30% to 45% seen once; the top ten hold 10% to 15%. Source material: blood. The receptors derive from a man younger than 30 in good health.

This clonotype appeared a few times. This chain joins TRBV5-1 and TRBJ1-5; the D gene is possibly TRBD1 (5 bases). Trimming took off 0 bases at V and 7 bases at J, with 11 bases between the two ends. The V gene's germline CDR1 is SGHRS and CDR2 YFSETQ. The CDR3 has 14 residues. The CDR3: CASSLEGERQPQHF. CDR3 bases: TGCGCCAGCAGCTTGGAAGGGGAGCGCCAGCCCCAGCATTTT.

J is TRBJ1-1 and V is TRBV7-3; D not certain. The germline V gene encodes CDR1 SGHTA and CDR2 FQGTGA. The length of the CDR3 is 15 residues. V dropped 3 bases and J dropped 0 bases, with 11 bases sitting between them. The CDR3 region is CASSLAGNVNTEAFF. The CDR3 DNA reads as TGTGCCAGCAGCTTGGCCGGCAACGTGAACACTGAAGCTTTCTTT.

The genes are TRBV7-3 and TRBJ1-1, with TRBD1 matching 7 bases. Germline trimming cut 2 bases from V and 6 bases from J; bases unmatched to any gene: 3. Germline V CDR1 and CDR2: SGHTA, FQGTGA. CDR3 length equals 13 residues. As DNA, the CDR3 is TGTGCCAGCAGCTTAGTCAGGGGGTCTGAAGCTTTCTTT. It codes for CASSLVRGSEAFF.

The chain employs TRBV19 and TRBJ1-6; possible D gene TRBD1, 6 bases. This CDR3 contains 19 residues. V lost 8 bases to trimming and J lost 10 bases, with 33 bases between them. Germline CDR1 reads LNHDA; CDR2 reads SQIVND (reference sequence). DNA for the CDR3: TGTGCCAGTTCTCGAAGGGGGAAAGCGGGCATCTGGGACTGGTCACCCCTCCACTTT. Amino acid sequence: CASSRRGKAGIWDWSPLHF.

Notes on this clonotype: It may be a read error: a sequence one base away is much more abundant. V and J are TRBV20-1 and TRBJ1-6, with 10 bases lining up with TRBD1. Per germline, CDR1 DFQATT and CDR2 SNEGSKA (reference sequence). The CDR3 is made up of 15 amino acids. V shed 1 base, J shed 9 bases, and the junction held 6 bases outside the gene matches. The CDR3 here is CSARGLTGGGSPLHF. The CDR3, as DNA: TGCAGTGCTAGAGGCCTGACAGGGGGCGGTTCACCCCTCCACTTT.

The table lists this clonotype with a few counts. The rearrangement joins TRBV29-1 to TRBJ1-1; D is unresolved. Trimming took 1 base from V and 1 from J, leaving 7 bases between them. Germline V CDR1 and CDR2: SQVTM, ANQGSEA. This CDR3 is built from 13 residues. The chain's CDR3 is CSVEVTSNTEAFF. The CDR3 bases are TGCAGCGTTGAAGTCACCTCGAACACTGAAGCTTTCTTT.

The CDR3, as DNA: TGTGCCATCAGTGAACCGGCGGTATTTGGGTCGGACACCGGGGAGCTGTTTTTT. Its translation is CAISEPAVFGSDTGELFF. The V call is TRBV10-3, the J call TRBJ2-2; D is unclear. The CDR3 spans 18 residues. Trimming left V 3 bases short and J 3 bases short, with 20 bases between. The V gene's germline CDR1 is ENHRY and CDR2 SYGVKD.

About this clonotype: Compared with germline, one end of the junction differs, possibly owing to a read error. This chain joins TRBV27 and TRBJ1-2; D is perhaps TRBD1 (6 bases). The CDR3 covers 13 residues. Germline V lookup: CDR1 MNHEY, CDR2 SMNVEV (reference sequence). The CDR3 DNA follows: TGTGCCGGCAGTCCAACAGGGTTTTATGGCTACACCTTC. It translates to CAGSPTGFYGYTF.

A few counts support this clonotype. CDR3 loop: CASTRGPDSEETQYF. DNA of the CDR3: TGTGCCAGCACCAGAGGTCCCGACAGCGAAGAGACCCAGTACTTC. The rearrangement joins TRBV2 to TRBJ2-5; D perhaps matches TRBD1 (5 bases). Germline V gives CDR1 SNHLY, CDR2 FYNNEI. The CDR3 consists of 15 residues. Trimming stripped 7 bases from V and 3 bases from J, with 18 bases between.

This CDR3 is CASSSPLGSDSYEQYF. The CDR3 bases are TGTGCCAGCAGCTCCCCTCTAGGGAGCGATTCCTACGAGCAGTACTTC. The chain is built from TRBV7-9 and TRBJ2-7; TRBD2 is a possible D gene (5 bases). This CDR3 spans 16 amino acids. Germline CDR1 SEHNR, CDR2 FQNEAQ (reference sequence). V was clipped by 4 bases and J by 1 base, with 17 bases between them. The full variable domain, completed using reference TRBV7-9 and TRBJ2-7, is DTGVSQNPRHKITKRGQNVTFRCDPISEHNRLYWYRQTLGQGPEFLTYFQNEAQLEKSRLLSDRFSAERPKGSFSTLEIQRTEQGDSAMYLCASSSPLGSDSYEQYFGPGTRLTVT.

V usage is TRBV2 and J usage is TRBJ2-4; 8 positions match TRBD1. TRBJ2-5 explains the end of the DNA better; the J call may be wrong. The CDR3 is made up of 15 amino acids. The germline gives CDR1 SNHLY, CDR2 FYNNEI. The CDR3 DNA reads TGTGCCAGCGGAGACAGGGGACGCGAAAAAGAGACCCAGTACTTC. This codes for CASGDRGREKETQYF.

This clonotype showed up many times. V is TRBV5-1 and J is TRBJ2-1; D remains ambiguous. V gave up 9 bases and J gave up 0 bases, with 19 bases separating them. Germline assignment: CDR1 SGHRS and CDR2 YFSETQ. The CDR3 has 16 amino acids. The CDR3 bases are TGCGCCACCCCTCGGATACACCGGAGCTCCTACAATGAGCAGTTCTTC. Protein: CATPRIHRSSYNEQFF.

The gene calls are TRBV28 and TRBJ2-6, with D hard to call. Trimming removed 7 bases at V and 2 bases at J, with 6 bases between. This CDR3 is 13 amino acids long. CDR1 and CDR2 (germline): MDHEN, SYDVKM. The CDR3 region is CASNTPGANVLTF. In nucleotides, the CDR3 is TGTGCCAGCAACACTCCTGGGGCCAACGTCCTGACTTTC.

In nucleotides, the CDR3 is TGCGCCAGCAGCCTAGGACAGGCAGGCTATGGCTACACCTTC. It yields the protein CASSLGQAGYGYTF. The rearrangement uses TRBV5-1 and TRBJ1-2; 7 nucleotides agree with TRBD1. V shed 4 bases and J 4 bases; nucleotides not matched to a gene: 7. Germline values: CDR1 SGHRS, CDR2 YFSETQ. The length of the CDR3 is 14 residues.

This clonotype was seen only a few times. V and J are TRBV2 and TRBJ1-5; tentatively, D is TRBD1 (5 bases). The CDR3 sequence is 15 residues long. The germline V gene encodes CDR1 SNHLY and CDR2 FYNNEI. V lost 5 bases, J lost 0 bases, and 11 bases lay in between. The DNA for the CDR3 is TGTGCCAGCAGTTGGACACAGAATAGCAATCAGCCCCAGCATTTT. Residues: CASSWTQNSNQPQHF.

The chain links TRBV4-3 to TRBJ2-1; 8 nucleotides match TRBD1. Germline CDR1 LGHNA, CDR2 YSLEER. Trimming took 6 bases from V and 10 from J; bases not matched to a gene: 11. This CDR3 is built from 14 residues. The CDR3 region has the DNA TGCGCCAGCAGGAGCGAACAGGGGGTGGAGGAGCAGTTCTTC. Translation gives CASRSEQGVEEQFF.

There are many counts of this clonotype. This chain joins TRBV2 and TRBJ2-5; 7 bases agree with TRBD1. Trimming cost V 4 bases and J 2 bases; bases outside gene matches: 4. This CDR3 spans 14 amino acids. Germline lookup yields CDR1 SNHLY and CDR2 FYNNEI. As DNA, the CDR3 is TGTGCCAGCAGTGGGTGGGGACAGCAAGAGACCCAGTACTTC. It yields the protein CASSGWGQQETQYF. The full variable domain, in which reference TRBV2 and TRBJ2-5 provide the parts outside the CDR3, is EPEVTQTPSHQVTQMGQEVILRCVPISNHLYFYWYRQILGQKVEFLVSFYNNEISEKSEIFDDQFSVERPDGSNFTLKIRSTKLEDSAMYFCASSGWGQQETQYFGPGTRLLVL.

This clonotype has only a few counts. A read error may account for a junction end that differs from germline. The J gene is TRBJ2-7, the V gene TRBV5-1; D remains ambiguous. Germline assignment: CDR1 SGHRS and CDR2 YFSETQ. This CDR3 region has 14 residues. The CDR3 DNA follows: TGCGCCGGCAGAGGTGAGGTATCGAACTACGAGCAGTACTTC. Its protein product is CAGRGEVSNYEQYF.

The chain recombines TRBV21-1 with TRBJ2-7; the D segment call TRBD2 is taken from the table without a DNA check. TRBV21-1 is termed a pseudogene. The CDR3 length is 14 residues. CDR3 protein: CASSIRDYSYEQYF. In DNA form, the CDR3 reads TGTGCCAGCAGCATTAGGGACTACTCCTACGAGCAGTACTTC.

V and J are TRBV27 and TRBJ1-4; D is ambiguous. Trimming left V 2 bases short and J 4 bases short, with 5 bases between. Germline loops: CDR1 MNHEY, CDR2 SMNVEV (reference sequence). This CDR3 region has 13 residues. This CDR3 reads CASSLNNNEKLFF. CDR3 nucleotides: TGTGCCAGCAGTTTAAACAATAATGAAAAACTGTTTTTT.

The V gene is TRBV6-5, the J gene TRBJ2-5; D is possibly TRBD2 (5 bases). Germline V CDR1 and CDR2: MNHEY, SVGAGI. The CDR3 contains 15 residues. Trimming stripped 8 bases from V and 11 bases from J, with 27 bases between. This CDR3 reads CASRSLAVSYNEQYF. CDR3 nucleotide sequence: TGTGCCAGCCGGTCTCTAGCAGTTTCCTACAATGAGCAGTACTTC.